The sequence of this TCR beta chain was determined in a study of shared clonotypes between healthy human individuals. About this clone: No antigen is known for it.

The CDR3 is 15 residues long. V was pared by 2 bases and J by 1 base, with 12 bases between. CDR1 is SGHDT and CDR2 is YYEEEE in the germline V gene. Sorted subsets were amplified in replicate PCRs using about 210 ng DNA, 30,000 to 35,000 T cell genomes. Method: immunoSEQ multiplex PCR; TCRdb's copy keeps in-frame clones and lacks some. This table has hundreds of thousands of clones, 74% appearing once. Splitting of CD4+ cells produced CD45RA+ naive and CD45RA-negative memory subsets. Points from the study as a whole: Memory subsets had estimated richness that was generally smaller than that of naive subsets. Genetic and exposure-history diversity was limited by the few donors.

The sample comprised memory CD4+ T cells sorted from blood. Noted subset: CD45RA-negative fraction. The chain employs TRBV5-6 and TRBJ1-1, with TRBD1 as a possible D gene (5 bases). This receptor was obtained from a woman aged 25 to 39 in good health. CDR3 residues: CASSLLKGPNTEAFF. The CDR3 nucleotides are TGTGCCAGCAGCTTATTGAAGGGACCGAACACTGAAGCTTTCTTT.